The present T cell receptor (beta chain) was sequenced within a study of T-cell reconstitution after alpha-beta-depleted transplantation in children. The TCRbeta library was prepared with unique molecular identifiers. TCRdb reprocessed the PCR reads with MiXCR, giving one entry per CDR3 protein. Of about 98,000 distinct CDR3 sequences detected, around 22% appear once; the ten largest clones hold 20% to 25%. CDR3 length: 17 amino acids. In germline, CDR1 is LGHDT, CDR2 YNNKEL (reference sequence). Trimming shortened V by 1 base and J by 2 bases, and 18 bases separated the two germline ends. This sequence joins TRBV3-1 and TRBJ2-7; D call uncertain. The input for sequencing was PBMCs, taken before TCRalphabeta/CD19-depleted stem cell transplant. The clonotype was recovered from a boy younger than 10 with acute lymphoblastic leukemia, due to receive a stem cell transplant. The CDR3 coding sequence is TGTGCCAGCAGCCAAGGGCCTGGGTCAGCCGGGCCCTACGAGCAGTACTTC. Translated: CASSQGPGSAGPYEQYF.